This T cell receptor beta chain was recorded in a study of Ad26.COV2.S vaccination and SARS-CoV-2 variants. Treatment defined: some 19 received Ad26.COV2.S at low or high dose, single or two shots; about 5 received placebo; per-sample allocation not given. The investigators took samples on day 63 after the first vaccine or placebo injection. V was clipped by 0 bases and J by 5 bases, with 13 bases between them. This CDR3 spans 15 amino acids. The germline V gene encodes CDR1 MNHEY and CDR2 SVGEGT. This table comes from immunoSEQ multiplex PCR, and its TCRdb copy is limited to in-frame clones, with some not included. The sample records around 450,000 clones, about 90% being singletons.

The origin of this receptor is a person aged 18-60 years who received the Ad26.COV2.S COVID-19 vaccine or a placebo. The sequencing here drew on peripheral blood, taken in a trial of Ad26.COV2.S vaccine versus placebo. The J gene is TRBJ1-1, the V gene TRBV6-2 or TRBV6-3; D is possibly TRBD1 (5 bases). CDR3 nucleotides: TGTGCCAGCAGTTACTCGTATAAGGGGCGGACTGAAGCTTTCTTT. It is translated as CASSYSYKGRTEAFF.